The 21 T cell receptor beta chains given below trace back to one sample, sequenced in a study of T cell changes during pregnancy in multiple sclerosis (dated by TCRdb to the late 2010s). The library was generated by the immunoSEQ multiplex PCR assay. This is the immuneACCESS table as TCRdb keeps it, with only in-frame sequences that have V and J called. A part of the clones is gone; compared with another copy, unresolved V genes explain less than half, and the rest is unexplained. Here the sample has 54,000 or so clones; over 85% occur a single time. The ten largest clones add up to approximately 0.35% of the sample. The sequenced sample was CD4+ T cells from peripheral blood mononuclear cells, obtained before pregnancy. The origin of the receptors is a female donor with multiple sclerosis, enrolled in a pregnancy study.

The chain employs TRBV28 and TRBJ1-4, with D possibly TRBD1 on 6 matching bases. The CDR3 spans 14 residues. Germline values: CDR1 MDHEN, CDR2 SYDVKM. V was trimmed by 6 bases and J by 3 bases, leaving 11 bases between them. The CDR3 loop is CASSRTGPNEKLFF. The CDR3 DNA reads as TGTGCCAGCAGCCGCACAGGGCCTAATGAAAAACTGTTTTTT. The full variable domain, with the rest looked up from reference TRBV28 and TRBJ1-4, is DVKVTQSSRYLVKRTGEKVFLECVQDMDHENMFWYRQDPGLGLRLIYFSYDVKMKEKGDIPEGYSVSREKKERFSLILESASTNQTSMYLCASSRTGPNEKLFFGSGTQLSVL.

In its sample, this clone was seen once. The rearrangement links TRBV9 to TRBJ2-1; D might be TRBD2 (5 bases). Per the germline V gene, CDR1 is SGDLS and CDR2 is YYNGEE. The V end was cut by 4 bases, the J end by 8 bases, with 13 bases between. CDR3 length: 13 residues. The CDR3 sequence is CASSSPPSYEQFF. The CDR3 DNA follows: TGTGCCAGCAGCTCCCCCCCTAGCTATGAGCAGTTCTTC.

This clone was counted once. V is TRBV7-2 and J is TRBJ2-2, with TRBD2 matching 10 bases. The CDR3 length is 18 residues. Germline V CDR1 and CDR2: SGHTA, FQGNSA. With 5 bases clipped from V and 4 bases from J, the junction kept 13 bases outside the gene matches. The CDR3 spells CASSLPGAGGPFTGELFF. CDR3 sequence (DNA): TGTGCCAGCAGCCTACCGGGAGCGGGAGGGCCCTTCACCGGGGAGCTGTTTTTT.

The rearrangement links TRBV27 to TRBJ1-2; D perhaps matches TRBD1 (5 bases). The CDR3 length is 18 residues. The V end was cut by 5 bases, the J end by 3 bases, with 25 bases between. CDR1 is MNHEY, CDR2 SMNVEV, per germline (reference sequence). Written as DNA, the CDR3 is TGTGCCAGCAGTAGTTCAAGTTCGTCAGGGCTGTTCGACTATGGCTACACCTTC. Encoded protein: CASSSSSSSGLFDYGYTF.

The chain carries TRBV7-9 and TRBJ1-2; D is perhaps TRBD1 (5 bases). Trimming cost V 1 base and J 4 bases, with 7 bases left between them. The CDR3 consists of 13 residues. The germline V gene has CDR1 SEHNR and CDR2 FQNEAQ (reference sequence). CDR3 DNA: TGTGCCAGCAGCTTAGGGGGGGGCTATGGCTACACCTTC. It translates to CASSLGGGYGYTF.

The CDR3 DNA sequence: TGTGCCAGCGCCCCCGGAGGGTTCGGCTACACCTTC. It is translated as CASAPGGFGYTF. The rearrangement joins TRBV6-1 to TRBJ1-2, with unresolved D. Germline V lookup: CDR1 MNHNS, CDR2 SASEGT. V lost 8 bases and J 8 bases, leaving 15 bases between the germline ends. The CDR3 sequence is 12 residues long.

This clone showed up just once. The chain links TRBV30 to TRBJ1-2; a weak D match, TRBD1 (5 bases). CDR1 and CDR2 from the germline V gene are GTSNPN and SVGIG (reference sequence). The CDR3 is made up of 13 amino acids. The V and J ends lost 1 base and 4 bases respectively, with 10 bases between them. The chain's CDR3 is CAWSATAFYGYTF. The CDR3 region has the DNA TGTGCCTGGAGTGCGACAGCCTTCTATGGCTACACCTTC.

This clone was found a few times. The J gene is TRBJ1-1, the V gene TRBV9; 7 nucleotides line up with TRBD1. The CDR3 has 16 residues. The germline V gene has CDR1 SGDLS and CDR2 YYNGEE. The ends lost 4 bases at V and 10 bases at J; junction bases unmatched: 19. The CDR3: CASSTSPGTEASVAFF. The CDR3 DNA follows: TGTGCCAGCAGCACATCCCCCGGGACAGAAGCCTCCGTAGCTTTCTTT.

V and J are TRBV7-2 and TRBJ2-3, with TRBD2 matching over 8 bases. CDR3 length: 15 amino acids. Germline trimming cut 4 bases from V and 3 bases from J; bases unmatched to any gene: 6. From germline, CDR1 is SGHTA and CDR2 FQGNSA. CDR3 sequence (DNA): TGTGCCAGCAGCTACATTAGCGGGAAGACAGATACGCAGTATTTT. Its protein product is CASSYISGKTDTQYF.

The rearrangement uses TRBV6-6 and TRBJ2-2; tentative D call: TRBD2 (6 bases). CDR3 size: 15 residues. Trimming took 6 bases from V and 5 from J, leaving 16 bases between them. Germline V lookup: CDR1 MNHNY, CDR2 SVGAGI (reference sequence). The CDR3 DNA sequence: TGTGCCAGCAGCGGCGGGCTAGCGCTAACCGGGGAGCTGTTTTTT. Its protein is CASSGGLALTGELFF.

In nucleotides, the CDR3 is TGCGCCAGCAGCTTGATAGCGCGGACGTGGTACAATGAGCAGTTCTTC. It translates to CASSLIARTWYNEQFF. This rearrangement joins TRBV5-1 to TRBJ2-1; D is possibly TRBD2 (5 bases). Germline lookup yields CDR1 SGHRS and CDR2 YFSETQ. The V and J ends lost 1 base and 4 bases respectively, with 15 bases between them. The CDR3 is 16 amino acids.

The table lists this clone with a count of one. The rearrangement uses TRBV10-3 and TRBJ1-2; weak D call: TRBD1 (6 bases). The V end was cut by 6 bases, the J end by 4 bases, with 15 bases between. This CDR3 spans 14 amino acids. Germline values: CDR1 ENHRY, CDR2 SYGVKD. The CDR3 DNA follows: TGTGCCATCAGCGACGGGACATCTAGCTATGGCTACACCTTC. Translation: CAISDGTSSYGYTF.

The V and J genes are TRBV29-1 and TRBJ2-7, with TRBD1 as a possible D gene (7 bases). Germline CDR1 reads SQVTM; CDR2 reads ANQGSEA. The CDR3 runs to 12 residues. Trimming took 6 bases from V and 3 from J, leaving 12 bases between them. The CDR3 here is CSVGRDSYEQYF. CDR3 in DNA: TGCAGCGTGGGGCGGGACAGCTACGAGCAGTACTTC.

This clone is a singleton in its sample. This chain connects TRBV19 to TRBJ1-1, with D unclear. The CDR3 is made up of 11 amino acids. Germline loops: CDR1 LNHDA, CDR2 SQIVND (reference sequence). The germline V and J ends were trimmed by 6 bases and 4 bases, with 6 bases remaining between them. As DNA, the CDR3 is TGTGCCAGTAGCGTTAGCACTGAAGCTTTCTTT. As protein: CASSVSTEAFF.

The chain carries TRBV15 and TRBJ1-1; D remains unclear. Germline CDR1 is LNHNV and CDR2 is YYDKDF (reference sequence). V was clipped by 2 bases and J by 1 base, with 8 bases between them. The CDR3 is 14 amino acids. The CDR3 reads CATSRQVGNTEAFF. CDR3 nucleotides: TGTGCCACCAGCAGACAGGTGGGGAACACTGAAGCTTTCTTT.

The gene calls are TRBV29-1 and TRBJ1-2; D perhaps matches TRBD1 (5 bases). The CDR3 extends over 12 amino acids. Germline V CDR1 and CDR2: SQVTM, ANQGSEA. The V end lost 5 bases, the J end lost 4 bases, and 11 bases lay between the germline ends. Written as DNA, the CDR3 is TGCAGCGTTCCCCAGGGCTCCTATGGCTACACCTTC. This gives the protein CSVPQGSYGYTF.

The chain links TRBV5-5 to TRBJ1-5; 7 positions match TRBD1. The CDR3 is made up of 16 amino acids. Germline V lookup: CDR1 SGHKS, CDR2 YYEKEE (reference sequence). V lost 4 bases, J lost 1 base, and 8 bases stayed unmatched. The CDR3 sequence: CASSPRDSLSNQPQHF. The DNA for the CDR3 is TGTGCCAGCAGCCCCAGGGACAGCCTGAGCAATCAGCCCCAGCATTTT. Variable domain in full (rest from reference TRBV5-5 and TRBJ1-5): DAGVTQSPTHLIKTRGQQVTLRCSPISGHKSVSWYQQVLGQGPQFIFQYYEKEERGRGNFPDRFSARQFPNYSSELNVNALLLGDSALYLCASSPRDSLSNQPQHFGDGTRLSIL.

V usage is TRBV7-3 and J usage is TRBJ2-3; 13 bases are shared with TRBD2. This CDR3 is built from 18 residues. V was pared by 5 bases and J by 0 bases, with 8 bases of the junction left unmatched. The germline V gene encodes CDR1 SGHTA and CDR2 FQGTGA. The CDR3 is CASSPGLAGPLSTDTQYF. Written as DNA, the CDR3 is TGTGCCAGCAGCCCGGGACTAGCGGGACCCCTAAGCACAGATACGCAGTATTTT.

This chain uses TRBV30 with TRBJ2-1; TRBD2 agrees at 9 bases. V shed 0 bases and J 9 bases; nucleotides not matched to a gene: 6. This CDR3 is 14 amino acids long. Germline CDR1 and CDR2: GTSNPN and SVGIG (reference sequence). The CDR3 coding sequence is TGTGCCTGGAGTGTGGCTAGCGGGGTTGGTGAGCAGTTCTTC. This codes for CAWSVASGVGEQFF.

The chain joins TRBV6-5 to TRBJ2-1; tentatively, D is TRBD2 (6 bases). This CDR3 contains 13 residues. Trimming removed 7 bases from V and 5 bases from J, with 12 bases in between. Germline V lookup: CDR1 MNHEY, CDR2 SVGAGI. For the CDR3, the DNA is TGTGCCAGCATACGACCGGGGGACAATGAGCAGTTCTTC. Amino acids: CASIRPGDNEQFF.

The V gene is TRBV6-6, the J gene TRBJ1-5; the D gene is possibly TRBD1 (5 bases). With 6 bases removed from V and 3 bases from J, the gap between germline ends came to 18 bases. CDR1 and CDR2 from the germline V gene are MNHNY and SVGAGI (reference sequence). The length of the CDR3 is 16 residues. DNA for the CDR3: TGTGCCAGCAGATACCGTATCCGACAGATCAATCAGCCCCAGCATTTT. Translated: CASRYRIRQINQPQHF.